This TCR beta chain was sequenced for a study of long-term antiretroviral therapy in people with HIV. Survey-level immunoSEQ v3.0 assays were run. The table came from immunoSEQ multiplex PCR; TCRdb's copy has only in-frame clones and leaves some out. The table shows some 28,000 clones, with around 93% occurring only once. After removal of 4 bases from V and 2 bases from J, the junction contained 13 bases not matched to a gene. The CDR3 contains 17 residues. Germline CDR1 reads SGHDN; CDR2 reads FVKESK. The sequencing used unsorted PBMCs, collected 5.3 years after starting antiretroviral therapy. This receptor was identified in a man aged 45-65 years with HIV. The chain uses TRBV14 and TRBJ2-7; TRBD2 agrees at 8 bases. The CDR3 here is CASSRREGPTRTYEQYF. The CDR3 DNA reads as TGTGCCAGCAGCCGACGGGAGGGTCCGACTCGTACCTACGAGCAGTACTTC.